The 14 T cell receptor beta chains reported below all come from one sample, sequenced in a study of T cells in Graves' hyperthyroidism and ophthalmopathy. Amplification yielded TCR beta CDR3 regions, with RNA transcripts as the source. When the TCR CDR3 underwent first-round RT-PCR, the HTBI primer set was used. TCRdb itself ran the multiplex PCR reads through MiXCR, one entry per CDR3 protein. Of fewer than 350,000 distinct CDR3 sequences listed, approximately 13% are singletons. The sample was blood. These receptors were obtained from a woman in her thirties or forties with Graves' hyperthyroidism.

This clonotype has ten or more counts. The V and J genes are TRBV6-6 and TRBJ1-5; the D is unclear. Germline V gene sequence: CDR1 MNHNY, CDR2 SVGAGI (reference sequence). This CDR3 contains 12 residues. V shed 2 bases and J shed 5 bases, with 4 bases lying between them. CDR3 bases: TGTGCCAGCAGTTACACGCATCAGCCCCAGCATTTT. As protein: CASSYTHQPQHF.

This clonotype was recorded many times. The J gene is TRBJ2-1, the V gene TRBV20-1; D uncertain. The CDR3 is 12 amino acids. The V and J ends lost 6 bases and 6 bases respectively, with 12 bases between them. The germline gives CDR1 DFQATT, CDR2 SNEGSKA (reference sequence). The CDR3 is CSADELVNEQFF. The CDR3 nucleotides read TGCAGTGCCGATGAGCTGGTCAATGAGCAGTTCTTC.

This clonotype was detected only a few times. The chain employs TRBV4-1 and TRBJ1-2, with 8 bases identical to TRBD1. The CDR3 extends over 15 amino acids. Trimming removed 1 base from V and 6 bases from J; junction bases left unmatched: 7. From germline, CDR1 is MGHRA and CDR2 YSYEKL. The CDR3 loop is CASSQVRPGGDGYTF. The CDR3 nucleotides are TGCGCCAGCAGCCAAGTGCGGCCAGGGGGCGATGGCTACACCTTC.

This clonotype occurred many times. V is TRBV18 and J is TRBJ1-1; a weak D match, TRBD1 (5 bases). In germline, CDR1 is KGHSH, CDR2 LQKENI. Deletions cut 5 bases from V and 1 base from J, with 11 bases between. CDR3 size: 14 residues. DNA for the CDR3: TGTGCCAGCTCATCTAGTGGGGCGAACACTGAAGCTTTCTTT. Its translation is CASSSSGANTEAFF.

This clonotype was recorded at least ten times. The chain uses TRBV5-1 and TRBJ2-1; D not resolved. Germline values: CDR1 SGHRS, CDR2 YFSETQ. The V end was cut by 0 bases, the J end by 4 bases, with 11 bases between. The CDR3 totals 15 residues. The CDR3 coding sequence is TGCGCCAGCAGCTTGGCCAGACCCCTTTACAATGAGCAGTTCTTC. It yields the protein CASSLARPLYNEQFF.

This clonotype was counted only a few times. The chain links TRBV7-9 to TRBJ1-4; the match to TRBD1 covers 8 bases. CDR3 length: 18 amino acids. Germline V gene lookup returns CDR1 SEHNR and CDR2 FQNEAQ (reference sequence). Unmatched junction bases numbered 17, after V lost 4 bases and J lost 7 bases. The CDR3 DNA reads as TGTGCCAGCAGCTCCCGTAGACGAACAGGGGGGACGGGTGAAAAACTGTTTTTT. Amino acids: CASSSRRRTGGTGEKLFF. The whole variable domain, filled in from reference TRBV7-9 and TRBJ1-4, reads DTGVSQNPRHKITKRGQNVTFRCDPISEHNRLYWYRQTLGQGPEFLTYFQNEAQLEKSRLLSDRFSAERPKGSFSTLEIQRTEQGDSAMYLCASSSRRRTGGTGEKLFFGSGTQLSVL.

This clonotype was seen repeatedly, ten times or more. The CDR3 is CASSGTSFYEQYF. The CDR3 nucleotides read TGTGCCAGCTCCGGGACTAGCTTCTACGAGCAGTACTTC. The V call is TRBV27, the J call TRBJ2-7, with 9 nucleotides matching TRBD2. The germline CDR1 and CDR2 sequences are MNHEY and SMNVEV (reference sequence). J was trimmed by 3 bases and V by 8 bases; bases with no gene match: 5. This CDR3 comprises 13 residues.

The chain couples TRBV11-2 to TRBJ2-3; a possible D gene is TRBD1 (6 bases). Germline lookup yields CDR1 SGHAT and CDR2 FQNNGV. This CDR3 is 15 amino acids long. Trimming cost V 3 bases and J 3 bases, with 13 bases left between them. CDR3 in DNA: TGTGCCAGCAGCTTTGCCGGGACATTGACAGATACGCAGTATTTT. The encoded protein is CASSFAGTLTDTQYF.

Ten or more counts support this clonotype. The chain joins TRBV9 to TRBJ1-3; D unresolved. Deletions cut 0 bases from V and 0 bases from J, with 13 bases between. CDR1 and CDR2 (germline): SGDLS, YYNGEE. The CDR3 extends over 17 amino acids. The CDR3 is CASSVDPDLSSGNTIYF. The DNA for the CDR3 is TGTGCCAGCAGCGTAGATCCCGATCTGAGCTCTGGAAACACCATATATTTT.

The sample holds many counts of this clonotype. This chain connects TRBV2 to TRBJ2-5; D is unclear. The V gene lost 2 bases and the J gene lost 14 bases, with 15 bases spanning the gap. The CDR3 sequence is 12 residues long. From germline, CDR1 is SNHLY and CDR2 FYNNEI. The CDR3 DNA is TGTGCCAGCAGTGAACTGGATCGAAAGCCCTACTTC. This translates into CASSELDRKPYF.

In the case of this clonotype: This may be a read error, as it is one base from a much larger clone. The V gene is TRBV30, the J gene TRBJ2-7, with 7 bases aligning to TRBD2. V shed 1 base and J 6 bases; nucleotides not matched to a gene: 0. CDR1 GTSNPN and CDR2 SVGIG come from the germline V gene (reference sequence). The CDR3 spans 11 residues. CDR3 DNA sequence: TGTGCCTGGAGTGCGGGGGGCGAGCAGTACTTC. Protein: CAWSAGGEQYF.

The genes are TRBV7-9 and TRBJ1-3; D perhaps matches TRBD1 (6 bases). Looked up from germline, CDR1 is SEHNR and CDR2 is FQNEAQ (reference sequence). V was trimmed by 10 bases and J by 0 bases, leaving 16 bases between them. The CDR3 has 15 amino acids. DNA of the CDR3: TGTGCCATGGGGGCCGGAACCAACTCTGGAAACACCATATATTTT. This sequence encodes CAMGAGTNSGNTIYF.

This clonotype came up many times. The V and J genes are TRBV12-5 and TRBJ1-1, with a tentative D call TRBD1 (6 bases). The CDR3 has 16 residues. Germline lookup yields CDR1 LGHNT and CDR2 FRNRAP. V was clipped by 0 bases and J by 6 bases, with 17 bases between them. The CDR3 bases are TGTGCTAGTGGTTTGGTACAAGGGGGAGGGTTGCCTGAAGCTTTCTTT. It translates to CASGLVQGGGLPEAFF.

V is TRBV10-3 and J is TRBJ2-2; 10 bases agree with TRBD2. Per the germline V gene, CDR1 is ENHRY and CDR2 is SYGVKD. The CDR3 has 15 amino acids. V shed 5 bases, J shed 5 bases, and the junction held 5 bases outside the gene matches. CDR3 region: CAISLSGLATGELFF. The CDR3 DNA reads TGTGCCATCAGTCTATCGGGACTAGCGACCGGGGAGCTGTTTTTT.